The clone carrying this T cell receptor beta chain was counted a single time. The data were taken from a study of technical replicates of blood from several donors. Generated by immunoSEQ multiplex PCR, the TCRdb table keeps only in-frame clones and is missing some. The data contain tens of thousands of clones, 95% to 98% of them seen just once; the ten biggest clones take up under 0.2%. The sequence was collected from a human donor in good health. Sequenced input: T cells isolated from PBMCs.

The CDR3, as DNA: TGTGCCAGCAGCATCTCCGGGACAAACTATGGCTACACCTTC. It is translated as CASSISGTNYGYTF. The chain couples TRBV6-5 to TRBJ1-2; possibly TRBD1 for D (6 bases). The CDR3 contains 14 residues. Germline V CDR1 and CDR2: MNHEY, SVGAGI. The germline V and J ends were trimmed by 6 bases and 2 bases, with 13 bases remaining between them.